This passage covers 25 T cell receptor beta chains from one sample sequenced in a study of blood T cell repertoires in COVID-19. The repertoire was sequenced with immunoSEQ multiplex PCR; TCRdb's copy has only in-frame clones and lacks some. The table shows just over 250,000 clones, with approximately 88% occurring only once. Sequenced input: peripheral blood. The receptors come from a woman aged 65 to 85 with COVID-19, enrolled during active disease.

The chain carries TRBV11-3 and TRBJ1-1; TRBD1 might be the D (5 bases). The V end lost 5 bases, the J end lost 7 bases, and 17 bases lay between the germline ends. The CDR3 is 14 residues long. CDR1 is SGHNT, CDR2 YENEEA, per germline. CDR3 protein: CASSPLRVRNEAFF. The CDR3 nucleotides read TGTGCCAGCAGCCCCCTCAGGGTCCGAAATGAAGCTTTCTTT.

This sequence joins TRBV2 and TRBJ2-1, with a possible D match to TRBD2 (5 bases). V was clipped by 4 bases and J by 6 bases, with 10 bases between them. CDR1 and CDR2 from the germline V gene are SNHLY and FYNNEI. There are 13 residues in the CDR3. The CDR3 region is CASSGTASNEQFF. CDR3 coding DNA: TGTGCCAGCAGTGGGACTGCGAGCAATGAGCAGTTCTTC. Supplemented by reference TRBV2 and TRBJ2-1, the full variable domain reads EPEVTQTPSHQVTQMGQEVILRCVPISNHLYFYWYRQILGQKVEFLVSFYNNEISEKSEIFDDQFSVERPDGSNFTLKIRSTKLEDSAMYFCASSGTASNEQFFGPGTRLTVL.

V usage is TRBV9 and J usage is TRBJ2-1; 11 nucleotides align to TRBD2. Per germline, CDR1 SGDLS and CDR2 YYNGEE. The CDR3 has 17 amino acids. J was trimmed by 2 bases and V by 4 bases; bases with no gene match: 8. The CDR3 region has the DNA TGTGCCAGCAGCCTCGGGACTAGCGGACCCCCCTACAATGAGCAGTTCTTC. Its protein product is CASSLGTSGPPYNEQFF.

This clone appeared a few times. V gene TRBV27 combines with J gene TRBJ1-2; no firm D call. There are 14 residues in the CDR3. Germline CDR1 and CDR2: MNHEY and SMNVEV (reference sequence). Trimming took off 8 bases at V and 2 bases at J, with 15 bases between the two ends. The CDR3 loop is CASGPIEVNYGYTF. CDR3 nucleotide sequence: TGTGCCAGCGGCCCTATTGAGGTGAACTATGGCTACACCTTC.

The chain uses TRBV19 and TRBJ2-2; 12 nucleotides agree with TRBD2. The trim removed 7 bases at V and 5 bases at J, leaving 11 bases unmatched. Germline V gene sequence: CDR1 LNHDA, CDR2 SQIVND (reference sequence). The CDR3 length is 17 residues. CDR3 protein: CASTSTSGRSDTGELFF. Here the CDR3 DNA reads TGTGCCAGTACCTCGACTAGCGGGAGATCAGATACCGGGGAGCTGTTTTTT.

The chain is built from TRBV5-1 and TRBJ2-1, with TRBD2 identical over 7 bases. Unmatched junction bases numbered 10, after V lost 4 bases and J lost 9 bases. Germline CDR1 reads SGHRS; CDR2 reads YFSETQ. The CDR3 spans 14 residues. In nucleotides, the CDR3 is TGCGCCAGCAGCCCAAGAACTAGCGAGGGTGAGCAGTTCTTC. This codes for CASSPRTSEGEQFF.

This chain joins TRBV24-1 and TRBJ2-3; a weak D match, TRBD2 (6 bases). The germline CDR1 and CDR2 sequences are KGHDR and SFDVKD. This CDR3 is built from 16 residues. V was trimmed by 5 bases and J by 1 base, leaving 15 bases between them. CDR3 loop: CATSGTGGIGTDTQYF. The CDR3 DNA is TGTGCCACCAGTGGGACTGGGGGGATTGGCACAGATACGCAGTATTTT.

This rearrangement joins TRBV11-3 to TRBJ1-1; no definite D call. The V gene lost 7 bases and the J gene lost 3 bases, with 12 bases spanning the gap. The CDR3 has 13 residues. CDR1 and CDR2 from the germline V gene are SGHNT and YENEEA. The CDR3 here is CASKTGRDTEAFF. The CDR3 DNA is TGTGCCAGCAAGACGGGTCGAGACACTGAAGCTTTCTTT.

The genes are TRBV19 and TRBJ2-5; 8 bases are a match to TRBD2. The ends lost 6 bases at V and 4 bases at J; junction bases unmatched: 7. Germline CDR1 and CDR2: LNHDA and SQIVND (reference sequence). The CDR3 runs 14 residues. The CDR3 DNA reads TGTGCCAGTAGATCAGCGGGAGTGGGAGAGACCCAGTACTTC. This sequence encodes CASRSAGVGETQYF.

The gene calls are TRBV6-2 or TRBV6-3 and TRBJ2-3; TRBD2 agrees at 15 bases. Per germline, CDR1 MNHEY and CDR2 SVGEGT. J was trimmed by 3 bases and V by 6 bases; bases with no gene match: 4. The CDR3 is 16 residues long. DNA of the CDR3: TGTGCCAGCAGCAAGGGACTAGCGGGAGGAACAGATACGCAGTATTTT. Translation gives CASSKGLAGGTDTQYF.

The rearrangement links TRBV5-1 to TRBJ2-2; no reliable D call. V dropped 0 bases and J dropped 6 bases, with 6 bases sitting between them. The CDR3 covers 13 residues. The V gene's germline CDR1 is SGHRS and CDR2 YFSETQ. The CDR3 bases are TGCGCCAGCAGCTTGGTACAGTCCGGGGAGCTGTTTTTT. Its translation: CASSLVQSGELFF.

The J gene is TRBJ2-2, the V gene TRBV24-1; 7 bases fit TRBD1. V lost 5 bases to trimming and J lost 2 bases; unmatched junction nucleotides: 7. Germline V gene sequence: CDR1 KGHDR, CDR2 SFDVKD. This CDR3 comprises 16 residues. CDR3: CATSVPKGANTGELFF. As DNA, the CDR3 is TGTGCCACCAGTGTCCCCAAGGGGGCTAACACCGGGGAGCTGTTTTTT.

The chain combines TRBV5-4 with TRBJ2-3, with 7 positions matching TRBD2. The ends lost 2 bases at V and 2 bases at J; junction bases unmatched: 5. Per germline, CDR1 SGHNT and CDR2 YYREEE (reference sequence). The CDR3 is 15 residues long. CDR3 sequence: CASSFTSAPTDTQYF. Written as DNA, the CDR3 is TGTGCCAGCAGCTTTACTAGCGCACCCACAGATACGCAGTATTTT.

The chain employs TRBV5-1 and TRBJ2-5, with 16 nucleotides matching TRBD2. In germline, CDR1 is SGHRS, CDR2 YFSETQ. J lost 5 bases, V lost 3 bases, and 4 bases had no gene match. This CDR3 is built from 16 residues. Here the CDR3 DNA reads TGCGCCAGCAGCTGGGGGACTAGCGGGAGGGAGGAGACCCAGTACTTC. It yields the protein CASSWGTSGREETQYF.

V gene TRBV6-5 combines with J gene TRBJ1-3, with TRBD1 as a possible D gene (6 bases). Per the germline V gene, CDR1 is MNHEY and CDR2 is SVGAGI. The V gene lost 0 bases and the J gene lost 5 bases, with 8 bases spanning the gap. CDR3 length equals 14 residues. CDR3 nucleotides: TGTGCCAGCAGTTACTCTCAGGGGCGAAACACCATATATTTT. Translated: CASSYSQGRNTIYF.

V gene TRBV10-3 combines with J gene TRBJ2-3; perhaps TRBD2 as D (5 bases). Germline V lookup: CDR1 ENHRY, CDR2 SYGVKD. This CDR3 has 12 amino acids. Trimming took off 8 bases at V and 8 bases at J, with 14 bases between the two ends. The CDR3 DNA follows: TGTGCCATCGCGAGGGCCAGCGGTACGCAGTATTTT. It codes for CAIARASGTQYF.

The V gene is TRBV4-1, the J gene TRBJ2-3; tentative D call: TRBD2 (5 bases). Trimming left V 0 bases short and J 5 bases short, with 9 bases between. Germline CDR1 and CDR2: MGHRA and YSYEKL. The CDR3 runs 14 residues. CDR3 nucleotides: TGCGCCAGCAGCCAAGAGGGGAGCGAAGATACGCAGTATTTT. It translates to CASSQEGSEDTQYF.

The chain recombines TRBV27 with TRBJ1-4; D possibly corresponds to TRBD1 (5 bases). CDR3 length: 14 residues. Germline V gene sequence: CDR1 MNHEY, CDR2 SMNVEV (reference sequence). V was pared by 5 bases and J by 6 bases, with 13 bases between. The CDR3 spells CASSPMGEDEKLFF. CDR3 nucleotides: TGTGCCAGCAGTCCTATGGGGGAGGATGAAAAACTGTTTTTT.

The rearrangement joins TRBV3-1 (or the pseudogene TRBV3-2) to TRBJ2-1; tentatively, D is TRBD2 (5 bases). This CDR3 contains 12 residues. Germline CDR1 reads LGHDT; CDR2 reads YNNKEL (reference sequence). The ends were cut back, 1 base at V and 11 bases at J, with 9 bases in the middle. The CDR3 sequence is CASSQALDQQFF. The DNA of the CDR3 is TGTGCCAGCAGCCAAGCACTAGACCAGCAGTTCTTC.

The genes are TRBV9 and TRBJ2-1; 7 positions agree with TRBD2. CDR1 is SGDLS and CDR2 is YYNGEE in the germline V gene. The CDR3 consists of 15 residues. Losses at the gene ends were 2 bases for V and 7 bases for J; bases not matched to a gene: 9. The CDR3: CASSVWAGDVNEQFF. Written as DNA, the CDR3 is TGTGCCAGCAGCGTTTGGGCGGGAGACGTGAATGAGCAGTTCTTC.

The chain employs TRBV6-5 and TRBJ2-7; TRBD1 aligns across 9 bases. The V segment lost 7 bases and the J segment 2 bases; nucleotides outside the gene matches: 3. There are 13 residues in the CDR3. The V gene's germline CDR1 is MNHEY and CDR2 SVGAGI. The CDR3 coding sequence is TGTGCCAGCACTAGGACAGGGGCCTACGAGCAGTACTTC. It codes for CASTRTGAYEQYF.

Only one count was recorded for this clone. The CDR3 here is CSASGQGGSSYEQYF. Written as DNA, the CDR3 is TGCAGTGCTAGTGGACAGGGGGGGAGCTCCTACGAGCAGTACTTC. The chain recombines TRBV20-1 with TRBJ2-7, with 10 bases identical to TRBD1. The CDR3 extends over 15 amino acids. The V gene end was trimmed by 3 bases and the J gene end by 0 bases; junction bases not matched to a gene: 5. Germline V gene data show CDR1 as DFQATT and CDR2 as SNEGSKA (reference sequence).

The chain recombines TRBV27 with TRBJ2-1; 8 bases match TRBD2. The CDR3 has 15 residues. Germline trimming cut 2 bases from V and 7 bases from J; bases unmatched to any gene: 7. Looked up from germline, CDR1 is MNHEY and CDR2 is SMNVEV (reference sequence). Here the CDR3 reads CASSLRSGSRNEQFF. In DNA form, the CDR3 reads TGTGCCAGCAGTTTAAGGAGCGGGAGTAGGAATGAGCAGTTCTTC.

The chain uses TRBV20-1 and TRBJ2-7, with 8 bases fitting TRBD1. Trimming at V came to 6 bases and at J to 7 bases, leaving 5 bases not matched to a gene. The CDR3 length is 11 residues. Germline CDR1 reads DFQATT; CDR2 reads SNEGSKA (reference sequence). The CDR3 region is CSAPTGEEQYF. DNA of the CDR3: TGCAGTGCGCCGACAGGGGAAGAGCAGTACTTC.

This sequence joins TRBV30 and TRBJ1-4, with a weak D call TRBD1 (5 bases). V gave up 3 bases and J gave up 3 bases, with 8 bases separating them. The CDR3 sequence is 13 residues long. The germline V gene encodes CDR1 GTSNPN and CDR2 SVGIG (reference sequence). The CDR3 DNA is TGTGCCTGGAGACAGGCGGCTAATGAAAAACTGTTTTTT. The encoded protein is CAWRQAANEKLFF.